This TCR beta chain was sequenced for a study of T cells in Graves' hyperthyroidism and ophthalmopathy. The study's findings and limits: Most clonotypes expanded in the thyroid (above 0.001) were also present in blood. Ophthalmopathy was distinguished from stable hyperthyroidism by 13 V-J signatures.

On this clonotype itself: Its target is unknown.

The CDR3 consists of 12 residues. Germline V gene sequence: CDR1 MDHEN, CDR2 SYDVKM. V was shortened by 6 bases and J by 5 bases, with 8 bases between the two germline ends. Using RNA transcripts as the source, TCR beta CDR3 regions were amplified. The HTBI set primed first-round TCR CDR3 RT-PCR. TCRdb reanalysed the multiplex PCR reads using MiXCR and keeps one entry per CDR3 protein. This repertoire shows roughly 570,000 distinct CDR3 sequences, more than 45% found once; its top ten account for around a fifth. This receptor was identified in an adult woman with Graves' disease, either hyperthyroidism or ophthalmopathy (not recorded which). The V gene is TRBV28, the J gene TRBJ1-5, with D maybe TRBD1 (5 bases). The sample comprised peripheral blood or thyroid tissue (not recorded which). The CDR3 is CASRQQDQPQHF. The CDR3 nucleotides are TGTGCCAGCAGGCAACAGGATCAGCCCCAGCATTTT.